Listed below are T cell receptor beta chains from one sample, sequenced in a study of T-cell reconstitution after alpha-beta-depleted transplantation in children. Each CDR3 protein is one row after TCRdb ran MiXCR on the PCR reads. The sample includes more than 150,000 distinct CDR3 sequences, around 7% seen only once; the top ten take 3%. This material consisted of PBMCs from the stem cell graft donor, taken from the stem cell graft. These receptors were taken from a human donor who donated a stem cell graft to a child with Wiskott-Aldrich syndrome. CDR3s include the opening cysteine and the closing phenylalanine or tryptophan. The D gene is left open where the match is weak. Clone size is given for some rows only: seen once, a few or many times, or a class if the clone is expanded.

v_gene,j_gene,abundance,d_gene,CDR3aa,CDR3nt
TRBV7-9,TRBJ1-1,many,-,CASSPTYTEAFF,TGTGCCAGCAGCCCGACTTACACTGAAGCTTTCTTT
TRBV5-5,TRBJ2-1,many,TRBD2,CASSLSLAAYNEQFF,TGTGCCAGCAGCTTGTCACTAGCGGCCTACAATGAGCAGTTCTTC
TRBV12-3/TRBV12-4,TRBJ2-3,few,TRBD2,CASRASGRAGTDTQYF,TGTGCCAGCAGGGCTAGCGGGAGGGCCGGGACAGATACGCAGTATTTT
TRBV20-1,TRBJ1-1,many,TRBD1,CSATDRGVEAFF,TGCAGTGCAACGGACAGGGGCGTCGAAGCTTTCTTT
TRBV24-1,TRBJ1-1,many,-,CATAGGSNTEAFF,TGTGCCACCGCCGGGGGTTCGAACACTGAAGCTTTCTTT
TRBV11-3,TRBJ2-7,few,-,CASSLGGGGAGPGYEQYF,TGTGCCAGCAGCTTAGGCGGTGGTGGTGCGGGCCCTGGATACGAGCAGTACTTC
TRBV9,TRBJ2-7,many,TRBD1,CASSAGTGASTEQYF,TGTGCCAGCAGCGCCGGGACAGGGGCCTCAACAGAGCAGTACTTC
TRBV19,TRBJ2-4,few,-,CASSEGTTKNIQYF,TGTGCCAGTAGTGAAGGGACAACTAAAAACATTCAGTACTTC
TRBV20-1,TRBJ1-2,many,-,CSARATTAIRYTF,TGCAGTGCTAGAGCTACGACAGCGATCCGCTACACCTTC
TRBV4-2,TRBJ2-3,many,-,CASSHLTSGTTRSTDTQYF,TGTGCCAGCAGCCACCTAACCTCCGGGACAACCAGAAGCACAGATACGCAGTATTTT
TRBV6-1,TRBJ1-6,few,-,CASREDNFYNSPLHF,TGTGCCAGCAGGGAAGACAATTTCTATAATTCACCCCTCCACTTT
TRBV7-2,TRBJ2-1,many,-,CASRPTGEGYNEQFF,TGTGCCAGCAGACCTACAGGGGAGGGCTACAATGAGCAGTTCTTC
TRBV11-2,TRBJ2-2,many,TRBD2,CASSFGRLAGGNTGELFF,TGTGCCAGCAGCTTCGGGCGTCTAGCGGGAGGGAACACCGGGGAGCTGTTTTTT
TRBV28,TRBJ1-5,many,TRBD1,CASRSQGARNQPQHF,TGTGCCAGCAGGTCTCAGGGGGCTCGCAATCAGCCCCAGCATTTT
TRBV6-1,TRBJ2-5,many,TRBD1,CASSTGQLQETQYF,TGTGCCAGCAGTACGGGACAGCTCCAAGAGACCCAGTACTTC
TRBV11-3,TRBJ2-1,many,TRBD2,CASSPRLAGPEQFF,TGTGCCAGCAGCCCCCGACTAGCGGGGCCTGAGCAGTTCTTC
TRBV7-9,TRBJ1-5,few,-,CASSFGAPNQPQHF,TGTGCCAGCAGCTTCGGGGCTCCAAATCAGCCCCAGCATTTT
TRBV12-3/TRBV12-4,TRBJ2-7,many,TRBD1,CASSPGQGAQGSYEQYF,TGTGCCAGCAGCCCCGGACAGGGGGCGCAGGGCTCCTACGAGCAGTACTTC
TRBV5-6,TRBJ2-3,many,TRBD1,CASSLRRQGLRDTQYF,TGTGCCAGCAGCTTGCGGAGACAGGGCCTAAGAGATACGCAGTATTTT
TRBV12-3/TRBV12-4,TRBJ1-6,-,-,CASSLSRGAYNSPLHF,TGTGCCAGCAGTTTATCACGAGGGGCCTATAATTCACCCCTCCACTTT
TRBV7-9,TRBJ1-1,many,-,CASSLDGPEAFF,TGTGCCAGCAGCTTAGATGGGCCTGAAGCTTTCTTT
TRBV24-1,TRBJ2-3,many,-,CATSDPTQPSDTQYF,TGTGCCACCAGTGACCCAACTCAACCTTCAGATACGCAGTATTTT
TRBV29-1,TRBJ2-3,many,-,CSGAAPRGTQYF,TGCAGCGGGGCGGCTCCTCGCGGTACGCAGTATTTT
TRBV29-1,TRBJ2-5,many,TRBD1,CSALAGQGFETQYF,TGCAGCGCCCTCGCGGGACAGGGCTTCGAGACCCAGTACTTC
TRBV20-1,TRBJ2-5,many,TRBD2,CSARLAGSETQYF,TGCAGTGCCCGACTAGCGGGGTCAGAGACCCAGTACTTC
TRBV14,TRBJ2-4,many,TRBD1,CASSLHTGGGRINIQYF,TGTGCCAGCAGCCTCCATACAGGGGGCGGTCGGATAAACATTCAGTACTTC
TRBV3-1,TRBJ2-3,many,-,CASTQKGTDTQYF,TGTGCCAGCACCCAGAAGGGAACAGATACGCAGTATTTT
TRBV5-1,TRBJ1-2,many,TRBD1,CASSSHRDSYGYTF,TGCGCCAGCAGCTCCCACCGGGACAGCTATGGCTACACCTTC
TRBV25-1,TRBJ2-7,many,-,CASSRPGQTYEQYF,TGTGCCAGCAGTCGCCCCGGACAGACCTACGAGCAGTACTTC
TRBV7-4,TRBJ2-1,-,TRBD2,CASCLTGTSGALLYNEQFF,TGTGCCAGCTGTCTAACCGGGACTAGCGGGGCTTTGCTCTACAATGAGCAGTTCTTC
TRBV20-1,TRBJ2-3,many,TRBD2,CSARDPRTSGGRTDTQYF,TGCAGTGCTAGAGACCCTCGGACTAGCGGGGGACGCACAGATACGCAGTATTTT
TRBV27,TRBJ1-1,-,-,CASSRKAPTDTEAFF,TGTGCCAGCAGTCGCAAAGCCCCCACGGACACTGAAGCTTTCTTT
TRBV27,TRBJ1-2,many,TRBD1,CASKRTGGGDYGYTF,TGTGCCAGCAAGAGGACAGGGGGAGGGGACTATGGCTACACCTTC
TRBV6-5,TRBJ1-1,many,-,CASSGRHTEAFF,TGTGCCAGCAGCGGTCGCCACACTGAAGCTTTCTTT
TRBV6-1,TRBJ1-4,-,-,CASSEAVGKLFF,TGTGCCAGCAGTGAAGCGGTCGGAAAACTGTTTTTT
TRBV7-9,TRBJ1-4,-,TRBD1,CASSLLNFGQGANEKLFF,TGTGCCAGCAGCTTATTAAACTTTGGCCAGGGGGCTAATGAAAAACTGTTTTTT
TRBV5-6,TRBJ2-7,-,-,CAMSPGLGGGEQYF,TGTGCCATGAGCCCCGGGCTAGGCGGCGGCGAGCAGTACTTC
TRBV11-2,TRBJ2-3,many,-,CASSLDHLEDTQYF,TGTGCCAGCAGCTTAGATCATCTAGAAGATACGCAGTATTTT
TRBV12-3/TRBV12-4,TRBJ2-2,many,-,CASSETGRGTGELFF,TGTGCCAGCAGTGAAACAGGTCGGGGCACCGGGGAGCTGTTTTTT
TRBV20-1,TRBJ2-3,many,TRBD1,CSARFDTQGAGGTQYF,TGCAGTGCTAGATTCGATACCCAGGGGGCGGGCGGTACGCAGTATTTT
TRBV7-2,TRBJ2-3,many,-,CASSFRNTLWDTQYF,TGTGCCAGCAGCTTTCGTAATACCTTATGGGATACGCAGTATTTT
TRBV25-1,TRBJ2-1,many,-,CASSEARGKAAGNEQFF,TGTGCCAGCAGTGAAGCGAGGGGTAAGGCGGCTGGCAATGAGCAGTTCTTC
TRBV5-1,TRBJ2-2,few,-,CASSLTGPILLTGELFF,TGCGCCAGCAGCTTGACAGGACCGATACTCCTCACCGGGGAGCTGTTTTTT
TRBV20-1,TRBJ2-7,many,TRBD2,CSARGVLADSYEQYF,TGCAGTGCGAGAGGGGTCCTAGCGGACTCCTACGAGCAGTACTTC
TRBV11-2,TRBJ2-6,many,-,CASSPLRGGSGANVLTF,TGTGCCAGCAGCCCCCTCAGAGGTGGCTCCGGGGCCAACGTCCTGACTTTC
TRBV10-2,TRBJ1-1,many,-,CASSESAGVYTEAFF,TGCGCCAGCAGTGAGTCTGCAGGGGTCTACACTGAAGCTTTCTTT
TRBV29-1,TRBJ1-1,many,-,CSVETENTEAFF,TGCAGCGTTGAGACCGAGAACACTGAAGCTTTCTTT
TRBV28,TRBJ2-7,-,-,CASSSPQGRIYEQYF,TGTGCCAGCAGTTCCCCCCAGGGTAGAATCTACGAGCAGTACTTC
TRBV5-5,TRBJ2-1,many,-,CASSVQGNHEQFF,TGTGCCAGCAGCGTGCAGGGCAACCATGAGCAGTTCTTC
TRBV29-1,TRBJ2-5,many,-,CSVADGTEAQYF,TGCAGCGTGGCGGACGGAACTGAGGCCCAGTACTTC
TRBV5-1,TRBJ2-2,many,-,CASSLGDIKTGELFF,TGCGCCAGCAGCTTGGGGGACATCAAGACCGGGGAGCTGTTTTTT
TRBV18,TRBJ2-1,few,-,CASSPPRANNEQFF,TGTGCCAGCTCACCACCTAGGGCCAACAATGAGCAGTTCTTC
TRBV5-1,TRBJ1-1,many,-,CASSVLGASGTEAFF,TGCGCCAGCAGTGTTCTCGGGGCTTCGGGCACTGAAGCTTTCTTT
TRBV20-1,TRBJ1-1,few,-,CSARRSAANTEAFF,TGCAGTGCGCGTAGGTCGGCCGCGAACACTGAAGCTTTCTTT
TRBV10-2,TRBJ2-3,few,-,CASSAQYSADTQYF,TGCGCCAGCAGTGCTCAGTATTCTGCAGATACGCAGTATTTT
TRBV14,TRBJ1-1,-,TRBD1,CASSQGLQGAAFF,TGTGCCAGCAGCCAGGGATTACAGGGGGCGGCTTTCTTT